The text below deals with one T cell receptor beta chain. Methods used by the authors: It was from reference gene primer amplification that nucleated cell counts were estimated. TCRdb's copy holds only in-frame clones and misses some; the assay was immunoSEQ multiplex PCR. V and J calls and clone size follow that table, whereas D and trimming were derived from the DNA. The sample holds roughly 120,000 clones, just over 75% seen once. The sample is drawn from a study of blood T cell repertoires in COVID-19. Study background: Acute-phase and convalescent COVID-19 samples originated in the United States, Italy and Spain. In each case, the material was cDNA or gDNA derived from T cells, B-cell-depleted T cells, or PBMCs.

Germline V lookup: CDR1 ENHRY, CDR2 SYGVKD. The CDR3 totals 19 residues. After removal of 8 bases from V and 4 bases from J, the junction contained 18 bases not matched to a gene. J is TRBJ2-3 and V is TRBV10-3, with 13 bases that match TRBD2. The TCR comes from an elderly woman with acute or convalescent COVID-19. Sequencing used peripheral blood. CDR3 DNA: TGTGCCATCGGAAAAGGGACTGGACTAGCGGGAGATCACTCAGATACGCAGTATTTT. Amino acid sequence: CAIGKGTGLAGDHSDTQYF.